This T cell receptor (beta chain) emerged from a study of CD8+ T cells in alopecia areata. The study, taken as a whole, reports: Elevated clonality characterized lesional scalp relative to normal scalp, particularly in alopecia totalis/universalis.

The germline V gene has CDR1 MGHRA and CDR2 YSYEKL. Trimming took off 0 bases at V and 1 base at J, with 13 bases between the two ends. This CDR3 region has 17 residues. Extraction of RNA preceded its reverse transcription into cDNA, which served as the sequencing template. The data were produced by immunoSEQ multiplex PCR, yet TCRdb's version contains in-frame clones alone and is incomplete. Counted here are 160,000 or so clones, just over 65% occurring once; the ten biggest clones make up roughly an eighth. Sorting of PBMCs yielded the CD4+ and CD8+ T cells. Remarks on this clone: The target antigen is unknown.

The sequence was collected from a human donor with alopecia areata. The V call is TRBV4-1, the J call TRBJ2-4, with D possibly matching TRBD2 (7 bases). The sample here was CD8+ T cells sorted from blood, taken at week 0. CDR3 amino acids: CASSQEAAGAAKNIQYF. CDR3 bases: TGCGCCAGCAGCCAAGAGGCTGCGGGGGCGGCCAAAAACATTCAGTACTTC.